These 19 T cell receptor beta chains originate from one sample sequenced in a study of OX40 agonist ivuxolimab in advanced cancers. Data came from immunoSEQ multiplex PCR; TCRdb stores just in-frame clones and leaves some out. The table has 90,000 to 100,000 clones, approximately 90% seen once. Source: CD4+ or CD8+ T cells sorted from blood, taken in a trial of the OX40 agonist ivuxolimab. These receptors were taken from an adult with an advanced solid tumor such as melanoma, head and neck, liver or kidney cancer.

This chain uses TRBV28 with TRBJ2-1; 7 positions agree with TRBD2. The length of the CDR3 is 16 residues. Germline V CDR1 and CDR2: MDHEN, SYDVKM. Losses at the gene ends were 3 bases for V and 0 bases for J; bases not matched to a gene: 5. CDR3 in amino acids: CASSFSSGNSYNEQFF. CDR3 sequence (DNA): TGTGCCAGCAGTTTCTCTAGCGGAAACTCCTACAATGAGCAGTTCTTC.

The chain recombines TRBV9 with TRBJ1-2; D remains ambiguous. Deletions cut 4 bases from V and 7 bases from J, with 8 bases between. CDR1 and CDR2 (germline): SGDLS, YYNGEE. The CDR3 consists of 11 residues. CDR3 loop: CASSRAGGYTF. The DNA of the CDR3 is TGTGCCAGCAGCCGGGCTGGTGGCTACACCTTC.

The chain carries TRBV12-5 and TRBJ1-1; D unclear. Germline CDR1 LGHNT, CDR2 FRNRAP. V dropped 1 base and J dropped 5 bases, with 11 bases sitting between them. The CDR3 totals 14 residues. The CDR3 region is CASGLDSIGTEAFF. The DNA for the CDR3 is TGTGCTAGTGGTTTGGACAGCATAGGGACTGAAGCTTTCTTT. The complete variable domain, with remaining parts taken from reference TRBV12-5 and TRBJ1-1, reads DARVTQTPRHKVTEMGQEVTMRCQPILGHNTVFWYRQTMMQGLELLAYFRNRAPLDDSGMPKDRFSAEMPDATLATLKIQPSEPRDSAVYFCASGLDSIGTEAFFGQGTRLTVV.

This chain's CDR3 is CASSLRSTSTDTQYF. The CDR3 DNA is TGTGCCAGCAGCTTACGGTCCACTAGCACAGATACGCAGTATTTT. The gene calls are TRBV7-9 and TRBJ2-3; the D is unclear. The germline V gene encodes CDR1 SEHNR and CDR2 FQNEAQ (reference sequence). The CDR3 has 15 residues. Trimming pared 2 bases from V and 0 bases from J, leaving 9 bases between.

V usage is TRBV7-2 and J usage is TRBJ2-5; D gene ambiguous. Trimming stripped 5 bases from V and 1 base from J, with 11 bases between. Germline V CDR1 and CDR2: SGHTA, FQGNSA. CDR3 length equals 14 residues. This chain's CDR3 is CASSPPGIQETQYF. The CDR3 region has the DNA TGTGCCAGCAGCCCACCGGGCATCCAAGAGACCCAGTACTTC.

The chain has TRBV27 and TRBJ2-5; D is ambiguous. The CDR3 spans 13 residues. The V and J ends lost 5 bases and 2 bases respectively, with 9 bases between them. CDR1 and CDR2 (germline): MNHEY, SMNVEV (reference sequence). CDR3 sequence (DNA): TGTGCCAGCAGTCTGTTGAGGCAAGAGACCCAGTACTTC. It encodes CASSLLRQETQYF.

The rearrangement joins TRBV6-6 to TRBJ2-5, with D unclear. Germline V CDR1 and CDR2: MNHNY, SVGAGI (reference sequence). This CDR3 is built from 13 residues. Trimming left V 4 bases short and J 5 bases short, with 11 bases between. In DNA form, the CDR3 reads TGTGCCAGCAGTTTGCCTGACCCTGAGACCCAGTACTTC. Encoded protein: CASSLPDPETQYF.

The CDR3 reads CASSFRGLPNTIYF. The CDR3 nucleotides read TGTGCCAGCAGCTTCAGGGGACTTCCAAACACCATATATTTT. The J gene is TRBJ1-3, the V gene TRBV7-2; TRBD1 might be the D (6 bases). Germline CDR1 reads SGHTA; CDR2 reads FQGNSA. Trimming cost V 3 bases and J 6 bases, with 12 bases left between them. The length of the CDR3 is 14 residues.

This chain uses TRBV5-1 with TRBJ2-1; 9 nucleotides align to TRBD1. V was pared by 3 bases and J by 6 bases, with 4 bases of the junction left unmatched. CDR1 SGHRS and CDR2 YFSETQ come from the germline V gene. The CDR3 consists of 14 residues. The CDR3 region has the DNA TGCGCCAGCAGCTCGGGACAGGGAATCAATGAGCAGTTCTTC. Amino acids: CASSSGQGINEQFF.

The chain is built from TRBV6-5 and TRBJ2-3; D is unresolved. The germline V gene has CDR1 MNHEY and CDR2 SVGAGI. V lost 4 bases and J lost 10, with 12 bases in between. This CDR3 has 12 residues. The CDR3 sequence: CASSFGGIAQYF. The CDR3, as DNA: TGTGCCAGCAGTTTCGGTGGAATCGCGCAGTATTTT.

The rearrangement uses TRBV18 and TRBJ1-5; no reliable D call. Trimming shortened V by 3 bases and J by 5 bases, and 8 bases separated the two germline ends. This CDR3 contains 13 residues. Germline V CDR1 and CDR2: KGHSH, LQKENI. In DNA, the CDR3 is TGTGCCAGCTCACCTTTCAAAGATCAGCCCCAGCATTTT. Translated: CASSPFKDQPQHF.

V and J are TRBV5-6 and TRBJ1-2; 7 nucleotides line up with TRBD1. The CDR3 extends over 12 amino acids. Germline V gene data show CDR1 as SGHDT and CDR2 as YYEEEE. V gave up 7 bases and J gave up 5 bases; unmatched junction bases: 5. CDR3 sequence (DNA): TGTGCCAGCGCAGACAGGGCTTATGGCTACACCTTC. The encoded protein is CASADRAYGYTF.

The chain has TRBV7-9 and TRBJ2-1; TRBD1 or TRBD2 may be the D gene (6 bases each). The germline CDR1 and CDR2 sequences are SEHNR and FQNEAQ (reference sequence). Trimming pared 5 bases from V and 3 bases from J, leaving 14 bases between. The CDR3 runs 15 residues. CDR3: CASSPGAGIYNEQFF. DNA for the CDR3: TGTGCCAGCAGCCCAGGGGCGGGAATCTACAATGAGCAGTTCTTC.

The chain links TRBV11-3 to TRBJ2-1; D remains ambiguous. Trimming pared 0 bases from V and 0 bases from J, leaving 12 bases between. The CDR3 spans 17 residues. CDR1 and CDR2 from the germline V gene are SGHNT and YENEEA. The CDR3 is CASSLDRLGSSYNEQFF. The CDR3 DNA sequence: TGTGCCAGCAGCTTAGATCGGCTTGGAAGCTCCTACAATGAGCAGTTCTTC.

The chain is built from TRBV5-8 and TRBJ1-1, with 7 bases fitting TRBD1. With 3 bases clipped from V and 6 bases from J, the junction kept 11 bases outside the gene matches. The CDR3 covers 15 residues. Germline CDR1 SGHTS, CDR2 YDEGEE. The CDR3 spells CASSSGARGASEAFF. In nucleotides, the CDR3 is TGTGCCAGCAGCTCGGGGGCCAGGGGGGCTTCTGAAGCTTTCTTT.

The table lists this clone with a few counts. V gene TRBV7-8 combines with J gene TRBJ2-7, with 9 bases fitting TRBD2. The ends lost 0 bases at V and 3 bases at J; junction bases unmatched: 3. The germline gives CDR1 SGHVS, CDR2 FQNEAQ. This CDR3 has 15 amino acids. CDR3 DNA sequence: TGTGCCAGCAGCTTAGCAGCGGGAGGAGGCTACGAGCAGTACGTC. Translation: CASSLAAGGGYEQYV.

This chain connects TRBV6-1 to TRBJ2-7; 12 bases map to TRBD2. Per germline, CDR1 MNHNS and CDR2 SASEGT. The junction had 9 bases not matched to a gene; V was cut back by 0 bases and J by 3 bases. The CDR3 loop spans 18 amino acids. CDR3 protein: CASSEAGLAGGYRYEQYV. DNA for the CDR3: TGTGCCAGCAGTGAAGCGGGGCTAGCGGGAGGGTATCGCTACGAGCAGTACGTC.

Details on this clone: Germline is not matched at one junction end, which may reflect a read error. The chain joins TRBV7-3 to TRBJ1-2; 7 nucleotides align to TRBD1. The CDR3 spans 15 residues. CDR1 SGHTA and CDR2 FQGTGA come from the germline V gene. The CDR3 here is CASSLTPTGVYGYTF. Written as DNA, the CDR3 is TGTGCCAGCAGCCTAACCCCCACAGGGGTGTATGGCTACACCTTC.

A few counts support this clone. The chain has TRBV7-8 and TRBJ1-5, with a tentative D call TRBD1 (5 bases). V shed 1 base and J shed 0 bases, with 10 bases lying between them. Germline-derived CDR1 and CDR2 are SGHVS and FQNEAQ. The CDR3 has 16 amino acids. CDR3 amino acids: CASSLGGRVSNQPQHF. The CDR3 DNA sequence: TGTGCCAGCAGCTTAGGGGGGAGAGTTAGCAATCAGCCCCAGCATTTT.